The count of the clone carrying this T cell receptor beta chain is one. The data belong to a study of PD-1 blockade in classical Hodgkin lymphoma. CDR1 and CDR2 from the germline V gene are SGHRS and YFSETQ. V lost 4 bases and J lost 2, with 11 bases in between. CDR3 length: 14 amino acids. TCRdb's table, derived via immunoSEQ multiplex PCR, lists solely in-frame clones and lacks some. This sample has 150,000 or so clones, with approximately 80% found just once. No patient escaped relapse after autologous stem cell transplantation, and brentuximab vedotin exposure varied. The receptor comes from a human donor with classical Hodgkin lymphoma. The chain couples TRBV5-1 to TRBJ2-3; D possibly corresponds to TRBD2 (6 bases). The sequencing here drew on peripheral blood mononuclear cells (PBMCs), taken before the second cycle of nivolumab. The CDR3 DNA reads TGCGCCAGCAGCCCCGGGGACTTCACAGATACGCAGTATTTT. This encodes CASSPGDFTDTQYF.